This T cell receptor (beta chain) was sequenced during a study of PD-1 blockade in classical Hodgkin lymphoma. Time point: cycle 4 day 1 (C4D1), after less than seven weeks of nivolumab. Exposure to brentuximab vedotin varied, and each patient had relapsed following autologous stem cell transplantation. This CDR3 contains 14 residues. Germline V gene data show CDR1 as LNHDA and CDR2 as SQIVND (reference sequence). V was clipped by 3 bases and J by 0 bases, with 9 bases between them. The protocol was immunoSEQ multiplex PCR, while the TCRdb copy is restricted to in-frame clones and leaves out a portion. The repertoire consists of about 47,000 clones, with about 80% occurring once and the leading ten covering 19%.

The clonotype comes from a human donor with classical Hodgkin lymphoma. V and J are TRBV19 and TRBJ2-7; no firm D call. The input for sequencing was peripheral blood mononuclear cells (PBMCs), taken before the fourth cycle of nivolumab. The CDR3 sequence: CASSMTRSSYEQYF. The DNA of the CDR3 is TGTGCCAGTAGTATGACAAGGAGCTCCTACGAGCAGTACTTC.